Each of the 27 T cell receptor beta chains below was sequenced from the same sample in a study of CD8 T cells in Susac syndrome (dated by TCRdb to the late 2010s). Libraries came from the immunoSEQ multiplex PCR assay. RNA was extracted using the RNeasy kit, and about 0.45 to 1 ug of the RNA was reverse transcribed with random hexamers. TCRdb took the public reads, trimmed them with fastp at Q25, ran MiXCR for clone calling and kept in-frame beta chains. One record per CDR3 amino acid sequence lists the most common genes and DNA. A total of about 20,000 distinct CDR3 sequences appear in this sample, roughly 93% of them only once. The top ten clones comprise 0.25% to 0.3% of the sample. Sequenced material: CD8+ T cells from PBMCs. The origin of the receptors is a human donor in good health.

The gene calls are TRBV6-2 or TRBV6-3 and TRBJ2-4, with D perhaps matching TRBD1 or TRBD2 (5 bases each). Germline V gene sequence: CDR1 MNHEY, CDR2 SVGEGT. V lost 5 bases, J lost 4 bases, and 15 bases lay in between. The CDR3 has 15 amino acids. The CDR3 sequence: CASSHPWDGKNIQYF. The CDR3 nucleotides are TGTGCCAGCAGTCACCCTTGGGACGGTAAAAACATTCAGTACTTC.

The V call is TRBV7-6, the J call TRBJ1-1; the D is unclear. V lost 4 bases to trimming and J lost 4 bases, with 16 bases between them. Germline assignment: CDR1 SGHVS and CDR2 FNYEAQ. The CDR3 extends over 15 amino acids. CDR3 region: CASSSPRGAFTEAFF. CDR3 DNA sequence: TGTGCCAGCAGCTCTCCACGGGGAGCTTTCACTGAAGCTTTCTTT.

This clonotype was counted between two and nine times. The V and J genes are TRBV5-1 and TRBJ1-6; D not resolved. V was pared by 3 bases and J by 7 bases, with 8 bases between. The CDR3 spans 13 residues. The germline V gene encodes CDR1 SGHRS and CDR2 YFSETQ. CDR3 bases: TGCGCCAGCAGCTCACTCGGGAATTCACCCCTCCACTTT. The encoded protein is CASSSLGNSPLHF.

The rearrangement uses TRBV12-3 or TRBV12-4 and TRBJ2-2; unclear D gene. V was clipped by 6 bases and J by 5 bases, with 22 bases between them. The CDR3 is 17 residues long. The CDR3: CASSFTPGKWSTGELFF. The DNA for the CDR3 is TGTGCCAGCAGCTTTACTCCTGGGAAATGGAGTACCGGGGAGCTGTTTTTT.

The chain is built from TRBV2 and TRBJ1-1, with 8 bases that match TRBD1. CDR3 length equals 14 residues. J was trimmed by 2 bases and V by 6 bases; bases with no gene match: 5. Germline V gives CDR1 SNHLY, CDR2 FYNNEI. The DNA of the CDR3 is TGTGCCAGCAGGGTGGGACAGGCTAACACTGAAGCTTTCTTT. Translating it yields CASRVGQANTEAFF.

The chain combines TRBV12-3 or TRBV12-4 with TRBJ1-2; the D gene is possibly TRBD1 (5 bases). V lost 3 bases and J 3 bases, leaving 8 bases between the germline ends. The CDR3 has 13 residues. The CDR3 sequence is CASSFLRDYGYTF. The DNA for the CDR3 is TGTGCCAGCAGTTTTCTCAGGGACTATGGCTACACCTTC.

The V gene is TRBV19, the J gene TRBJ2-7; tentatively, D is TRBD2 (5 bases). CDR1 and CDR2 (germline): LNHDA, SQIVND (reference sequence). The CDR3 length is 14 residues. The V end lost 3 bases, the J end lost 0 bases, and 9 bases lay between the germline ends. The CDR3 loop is CASSIVGVSYEQYF. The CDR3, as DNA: TGTGCCAGTAGTATTGTGGGAGTCTCCTACGAGCAGTACTTC.

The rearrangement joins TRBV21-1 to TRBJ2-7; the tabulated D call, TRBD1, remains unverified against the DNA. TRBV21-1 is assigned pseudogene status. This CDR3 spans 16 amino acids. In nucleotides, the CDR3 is TGTGCCAGCAGCAAAGGGGCCGGGACATACTCCTACGAGCAGTACTTC. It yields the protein CASSKGAGTYSYEQYF.

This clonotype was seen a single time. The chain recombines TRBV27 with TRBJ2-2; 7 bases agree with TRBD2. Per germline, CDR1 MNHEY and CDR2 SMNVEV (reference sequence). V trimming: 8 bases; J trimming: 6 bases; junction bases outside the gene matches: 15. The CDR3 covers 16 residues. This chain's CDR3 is CASASLWTRSAGELFF. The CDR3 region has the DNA TGTGCCAGCGCAAGTTTATGGACTAGGTCCGCCGGGGAGCTGTTTTTT.

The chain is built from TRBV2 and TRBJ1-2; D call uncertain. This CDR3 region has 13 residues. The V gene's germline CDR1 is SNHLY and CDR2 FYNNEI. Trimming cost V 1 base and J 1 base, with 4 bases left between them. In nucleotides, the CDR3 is TGTGCCAGCAGTGAAGGCAATAACTATGGCTACACCTTC. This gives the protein CASSEGNNYGYTF.

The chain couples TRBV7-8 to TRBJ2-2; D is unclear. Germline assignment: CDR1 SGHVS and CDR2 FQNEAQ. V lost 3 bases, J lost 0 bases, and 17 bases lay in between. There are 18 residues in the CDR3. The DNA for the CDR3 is TGTGCCAGCAGCTTGAGTTCCAACCTCCCCACGAACACCGGGGAGCTGTTTTTT. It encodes CASSLSSNLPTNTGELFF.

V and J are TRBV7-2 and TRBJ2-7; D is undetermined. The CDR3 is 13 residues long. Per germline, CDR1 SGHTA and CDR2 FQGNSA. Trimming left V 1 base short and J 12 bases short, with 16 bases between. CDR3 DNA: TGTGCCAGCAGCTTAGGTGGCGGCAGGCGCGCGTACTTC. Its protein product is CASSLGGGRRAYF.

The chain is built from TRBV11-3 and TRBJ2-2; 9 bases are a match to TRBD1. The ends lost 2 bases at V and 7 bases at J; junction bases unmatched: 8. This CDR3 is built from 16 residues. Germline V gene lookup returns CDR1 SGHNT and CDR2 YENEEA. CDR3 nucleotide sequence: TGTGCCAGCAGCTTACCGTCGGGACAGGGCGGCGGGGAGCTGTTTTTT. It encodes CASSLPSGQGGGELFF.

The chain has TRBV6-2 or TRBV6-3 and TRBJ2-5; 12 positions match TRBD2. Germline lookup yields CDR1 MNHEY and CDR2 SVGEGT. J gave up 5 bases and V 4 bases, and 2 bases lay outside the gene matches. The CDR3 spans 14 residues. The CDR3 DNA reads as TGTGCCAGCAGTTCCGGGACTAGCGGGGAGACCCAGTACTTC. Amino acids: CASSSGTSGETQYF.

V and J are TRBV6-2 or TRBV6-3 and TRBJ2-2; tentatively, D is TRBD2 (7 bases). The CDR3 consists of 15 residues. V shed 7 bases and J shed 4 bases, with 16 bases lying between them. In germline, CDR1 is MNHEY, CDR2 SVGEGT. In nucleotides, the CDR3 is TGTGCCAGCATTCGGGGGGCCTTCGTCACCGGGGAGCTGTTTTTT. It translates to CASIRGAFVTGELFF.

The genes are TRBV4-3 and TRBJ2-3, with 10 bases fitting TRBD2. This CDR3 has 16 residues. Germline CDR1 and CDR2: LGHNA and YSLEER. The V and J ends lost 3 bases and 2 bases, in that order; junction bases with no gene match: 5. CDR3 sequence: CASSQGLAPLTDTQYF. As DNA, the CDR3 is TGCGCCAGCAGCCAGGGACTAGCGCCTCTCACAGATACGCAGTATTTT.

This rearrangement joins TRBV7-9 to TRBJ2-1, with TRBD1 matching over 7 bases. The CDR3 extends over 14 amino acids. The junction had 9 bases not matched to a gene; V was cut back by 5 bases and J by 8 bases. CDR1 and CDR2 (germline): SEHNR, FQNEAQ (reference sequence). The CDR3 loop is CASSADRVRDEQFF. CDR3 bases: TGTGCCAGCAGCGCCGACAGGGTTAGGGATGAGCAGTTCTTC.

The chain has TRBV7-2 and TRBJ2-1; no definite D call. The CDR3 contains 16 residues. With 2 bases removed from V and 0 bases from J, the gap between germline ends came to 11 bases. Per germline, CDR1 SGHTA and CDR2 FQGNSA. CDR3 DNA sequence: TGTGCCAGCAGCTTAAACGCAGGTAGCTCCTACAATGAGCAGTTCTTC. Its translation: CASSLNAGSSYNEQFF. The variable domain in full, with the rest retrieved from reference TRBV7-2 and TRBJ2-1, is GAGVSQSPSNKVTEKGKDVELRCDPISGHTALYWYRQSLGQGLEFLIYFQGNSAPDKSGLPSDRFSAERTGGSVSTLTIQRTQQEDSAVYLCASSLNAGSSYNEQFFGPGTRLTVL.

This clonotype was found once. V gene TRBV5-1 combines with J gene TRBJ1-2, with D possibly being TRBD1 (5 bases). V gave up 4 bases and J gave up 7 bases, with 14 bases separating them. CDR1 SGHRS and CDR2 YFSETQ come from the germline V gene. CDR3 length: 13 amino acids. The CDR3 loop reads CASSLAGAGGYTF. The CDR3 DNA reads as TGCGCCAGCAGCCTCGCCGGGGCTGGTGGCTACACCTTC.

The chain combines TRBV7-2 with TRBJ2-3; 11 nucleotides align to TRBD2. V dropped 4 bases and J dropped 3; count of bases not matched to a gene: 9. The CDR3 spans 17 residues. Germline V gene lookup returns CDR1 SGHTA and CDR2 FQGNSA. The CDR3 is CASSYPTSGASTDTQYF. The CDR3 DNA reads TGTGCCAGCAGCTACCCGACTAGCGGGGCCTCAACAGATACGCAGTATTTT.

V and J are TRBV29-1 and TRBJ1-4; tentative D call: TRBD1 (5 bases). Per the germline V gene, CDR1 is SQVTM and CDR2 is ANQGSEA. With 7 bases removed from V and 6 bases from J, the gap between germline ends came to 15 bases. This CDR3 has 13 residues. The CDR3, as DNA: TGCAGCGCAACCAGAGGGACTGATGAAAAACTGTTTTTT. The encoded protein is CSATRGTDEKLFF.

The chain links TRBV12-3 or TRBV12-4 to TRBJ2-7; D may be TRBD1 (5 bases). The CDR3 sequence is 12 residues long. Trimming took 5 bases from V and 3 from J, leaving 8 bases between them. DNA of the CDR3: TGTGCCAGCAGTCCTACAGGCTACGAGCAGTACTTC. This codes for CASSPTGYEQYF.

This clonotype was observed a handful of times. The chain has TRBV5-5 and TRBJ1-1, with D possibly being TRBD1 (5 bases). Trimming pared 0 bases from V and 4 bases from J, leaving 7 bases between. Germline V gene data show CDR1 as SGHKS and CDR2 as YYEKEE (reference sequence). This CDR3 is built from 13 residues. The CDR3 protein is CASSLGGGTEAFF. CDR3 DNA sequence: TGTGCCAGCAGCTTGGGGGGGGGCACTGAAGCTTTCTTT.

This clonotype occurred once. This chain's CDR3 is CASSVGSHEQFF. DNA for the CDR3: TGTGCCAGCAGCGTTGGTAGCCATGAGCAGTTCTTC. The chain is built from TRBV9 and TRBJ2-1; D not certain. Trimming removed 2 bases from V and 8 bases from J, with 8 bases in between. This CDR3 region has 12 residues. Germline V lookup: CDR1 SGDLS, CDR2 YYNGEE.

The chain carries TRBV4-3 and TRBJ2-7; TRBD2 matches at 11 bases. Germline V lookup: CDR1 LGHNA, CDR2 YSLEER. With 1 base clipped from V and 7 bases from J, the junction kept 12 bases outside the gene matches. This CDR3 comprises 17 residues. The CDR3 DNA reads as TGCGCCAGCAGCCAAGGGGCAGGTAGCGGGGGGGCGAGGGAGCAGTACTTC. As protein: CASSQGAGSGGAREQYF.

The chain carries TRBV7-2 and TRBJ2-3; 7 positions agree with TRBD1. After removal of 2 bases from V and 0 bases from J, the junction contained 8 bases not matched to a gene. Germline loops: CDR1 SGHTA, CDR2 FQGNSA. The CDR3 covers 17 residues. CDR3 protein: CASSLKDRLASTDTQYF. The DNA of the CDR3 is TGTGCCAGCAGCTTAAAGGACAGGTTAGCTAGCACAGATACGCAGTATTTT.

The CDR3 DNA reads as TGTGCCAGCAGCATACAGGGGAATGGCTACACCTTC. It is translated as CASSIQGNGYTF. The chain carries TRBV7-9 and TRBJ1-2; TRBD1 matches 7 bases. Trimming took 5 bases from V and 6 from J; bases not matched to a gene: 3. The germline V gene encodes CDR1 SEHNR and CDR2 FQNEAQ (reference sequence). The CDR3 extends over 12 amino acids.